This record covers a single T cell receptor (beta chain). The J segment lost 0 bases and the V segment lost 1 base, leaving 6 bases of the junction unmatched. The germline V gene has CDR1 SGHTA and CDR2 FQGNSA. The CDR3 runs to 18 residues. These data are taken from a study of blood T cell repertoires in COVID-19. Method: immunoSEQ multiplex PCR; TCRdb's copy keeps in-frame clones and lacks some. Among hundreds of thousands of clones, about four fifths were seen once, and the ten largest hold 7.5% to 8%. V usage is TRBV7-2 and J usage is TRBJ1-1, with 12 bases aligning to TRBD1. Sequencing was carried out using peripheral blood. The origin of this receptor is a woman aged 80 or older with COVID-19, enrolled during active disease. CDR3: CASSLGEGQGALNTEAFF. The CDR3 DNA sequence: TGTGCCAGCAGCTTAGGTGAGGGACAGGGGGCGTTGAACACTGAAGCTTTCTTT.